This TCR beta chain was found in a study of cytotoxic CD8 clonotypes in ibrutinib-treated CLL. Study as a whole: Roughly 10 relapsed/refractory, roughly 15 treatment-naive; 17 IGHV unmutated.

The CDR3 runs to 12 residues. Germline V gene data show CDR1 as MNHEY and CDR2 as SMNVEV (reference sequence). The V end lost 10 bases, the J end lost 6 bases, and 15 bases lay between the germline ends. Study-level points and caveats: Elevated clonality accompanied ibrutinib response, with a return toward baseline values at progression.

To note about this clone: Its antigen is not identified.

About 1.8 micrograms of genomic DNA came from cryopreserved PBMCs for TCR beta libraries. Some clones are missing from TCRdb's copy, which holds only in-frame ones; the method was immunoSEQ multiplex PCR. The sample shows 50,000 or so clones, less than 85% of them seen only once. This TCR came from a human donor with chronic lymphocytic leukemia. This sequence joins TRBV27 and TRBJ1-1; maybe TRBD1 (5 bases). The starting material was PBMCs, obtained after 24 months of ibrutinib treatment. Here the CDR3 DNA reads TGTGCCACCATAGGGGTGGGCGCTGAAGCTTTCTTT. Translated: CATIGVGAEAFF.